This T cell receptor beta chain comes out of a study of blood T cell repertoires in COVID-19. Study in general: Material from acute and convalescent COVID-19 was sourced from the United States, Italy and Spain. T cells, B-cell-depleted T cells, or PBMCs provided the cDNA or gDNA that served as material.

Trimming cost V 6 bases and J 2 bases, with 17 bases left between them. This CDR3 region has 17 residues. Looked up from germline, CDR1 is SGHAT and CDR2 is FQNNGV. Original methodology: Estimation of nucleated cell counts was performed using reference gene primer amplification. Repertoires were generated with immunoSEQ multiplex PCR, while TCRdb's copy carries only in-frame clones and drops some. The DNA gave D and trimming, while V, J and clone size come from that table. This table has 50,000 or so clones, about 89% appearing once. V is TRBV11-2 and J is TRBJ2-6; D uncertain. The material sequenced was peripheral blood. The TCR sequence derives from a man aged 65 to 85 with active COVID-19. As DNA, the CDR3 is TGTGCCAGCAGACGGCTGAAAAGGAGAACTGGGGCCAACGTCCTGACTTTC. Translating it yields CASRRLKRRTGANVLTF.